Listed here are 28 T cell receptor beta chains from one sample, sequenced in a study of blood T cell repertoires in COVID-19. The repertoire was sequenced with immunoSEQ multiplex PCR; TCRdb's copy has only in-frame clones and lacks some. The sample holds about 93,000 clones; 89% are singletons and the top ten take around 2.1%. The source material was peripheral blood. These receptors all come from a man aged 45-65 years with acute or convalescent COVID-19.

This rearrangement joins TRBV5-5 to TRBJ2-2, with TRBD1 as a possible D gene (5 bases). Germline loops: CDR1 SGHKS, CDR2 YYEKEE (reference sequence). This CDR3 has 14 residues. The V end was cut by 4 bases, the J end by 5 bases, with 12 bases between. For the CDR3, the DNA is TGTGCCAGCAGCACCGCCCCAGGGACCGGGGAGCTGTTTTTT. Encoded protein: CASSTAPGTGELFF.

This chain uses TRBV6-2 or TRBV6-3 with TRBJ2-7, with TRBD1 matching 7 bases. CDR3 length equals 14 residues. In germline, CDR1 is MNHEY, CDR2 SVGEGT. V was clipped by 0 bases and J by 3 bases; unmatched bases: 2. The CDR3 region has the DNA TGTGCCAGCAGTTACTCGGGACAGAGCTACGAGCAGTACGTC. Amino acid sequence: CASSYSGQSYEQYV.

The genes are TRBV7-2 and TRBJ2-7; 11 positions match TRBD2. With 1 base clipped from V and 2 bases from J, the junction kept 4 bases outside the gene matches. CDR3 length: 16 residues. Germline V gene data show CDR1 as SGHTA and CDR2 as FQGNSA. The CDR3 here is CASSLGGTSGTYEQYF. In DNA form, the CDR3 reads TGTGCCAGCAGCTTAGGAGGGACTAGCGGAACCTACGAGCAGTACTTC.

As concerns this clone: Compared with germline, one end of the junction differs, possibly owing to a read error. The V gene is TRBV10-3, the J gene TRBJ2-1; no clear D. The CDR3 runs 14 residues. Per germline, CDR1 ENHRY and CDR2 SYGVKD. DNA for the CDR3: TGTGCCATCGGTGAACCGAGCTCCTACAATGAGCAGTTCTTC. Protein sequence: CAIGEPSSYNEQFF.

The rearrangement links TRBV19 to TRBJ1-1; tentative D call: TRBD1 (5 bases). V was cut by 5 bases and J by 1 base, with 20 bases left in between. CDR1 and CDR2 from the germline V gene are LNHDA and SQIVND (reference sequence). The CDR3 is made up of 17 amino acids. The CDR3 DNA reads as TGTGCCAGTAGTGCCCCTAGCGGGGCAGGATGGAACACTGAAGCTTTCTTT. As protein: CASSAPSGAGWNTEAFF.

J is TRBJ2-7 and V is TRBV16; TRBD1 aligns across 10 bases. The CDR3 runs 15 residues. V was pared by 4 bases and J by 2 bases, with 5 bases of the junction left unmatched. Germline V gene lookup returns CDR1 KGHSY and CDR2 FQNENV. CDR3 protein: CASSLGTGVPYEQYF. The DNA for the CDR3 is TGTGCCAGCAGCCTAGGGACAGGGGTTCCCTACGAGCAGTACTTC.

The chain links TRBV3-1 (or the pseudogene TRBV3-2) to TRBJ2-7; D gene ambiguous. The CDR3 is made up of 14 amino acids. CDR1 is LGHDT and CDR2 is YNNKEL in the germline V gene (reference sequence). Trimming cost V 0 bases and J 3 bases, with 9 bases left between them. In DNA, the CDR3 is TGTGCCAGCAGCCAAGATACTTCTTACTACGAGCAGTACGTC. Its protein is CASSQDTSYYEQYV.

Of note for this clone: This sample also contains other DNA sequences that code for the same CDR3. The genes are TRBV9 and TRBJ2-2; D may be TRBD2 (6 bases). The CDR3 has 15 amino acids. Germline V CDR1 and CDR2: SGDLS, YYNGEE. V dropped 0 bases and J dropped 2 bases, with 8 bases sitting between them. CDR3 region: CASSVGGANTGELFF. The CDR3 DNA reads as TGTGCCAGCAGCGTAGGCGGGGCAAACACCGGGGAGCTGTTTTTT.

As to this clone: An end of the junction does not agree with germline; a read error may underlie this. The chain links TRBV18 to TRBJ1-2; D uncertain. The germline gives CDR1 KGHSH, CDR2 LQKENI. The CDR3 runs to 9 residues. The CDR3 here is CASSNPRLF. In DNA form, the CDR3 reads TGTGCCAGCTCTAACCCCAGACTCTTC.

For the CDR3, the DNA is TGTGCCAGCAGTTCTATGGACAGGTCTTTGTATTTT. It codes for CASSSMDRSLYF. V is TRBV27 and J is TRBJ2-3, with 7 bases matching TRBD1. This CDR3 comprises 12 residues. Germline V CDR1 and CDR2: MNHEY, SMNVEV (reference sequence). After removal of 4 bases from V and 14 bases from J, the junction contained 9 bases not matched to a gene.

The chain recombines TRBV5-1 with TRBJ2-7; D may be TRBD2 (7 bases). The CDR3 is made up of 15 amino acids. V was pared by 4 bases and J by 7 bases, with 21 bases between. Per the germline V gene, CDR1 is SGHRS and CDR2 is YFSETQ. This chain's CDR3 is CASSNGGGSLYEQYF. Here the CDR3 DNA reads TGCGCCAGCAGCAACGGGGGCGGGAGTTTGTATGAGCAGTACTTC.

The V and J genes are TRBV6-1 and TRBJ2-1; perhaps TRBD2 as D (7 bases). The CDR3 extends over 16 amino acids. The germline V gene encodes CDR1 MNHNS and CDR2 SASEGT. V lost 4 bases and J 7 bases, leaving 20 bases between the germline ends. The CDR3 region has the DNA TGTGCCAGCAGTGCACCACTACTCAGGGGAGGGAATGAGCAGTTCTTC. It codes for CASSAPLLRGGNEQFF.

The V gene is TRBV18, the J gene TRBJ1-2; no definite D call. Germline loops: CDR1 KGHSH, CDR2 LQKENI. The CDR3 spans 12 residues. The V end lost 4 bases, the J end lost 6 bases, and 9 bases lay between the germline ends. CDR3 bases: TGTGCCAGCTCACTTGTTGGCAATGGCTACACCTTC. Protein sequence: CASSLVGNGYTF.

The sample holds one count of this clone. The chain recombines TRBV2 with TRBJ1-1; TRBD1 might be the D (5 bases). Trimming left V 6 bases short and J 4 bases short, with 9 bases between. Germline loops: CDR1 SNHLY, CDR2 FYNNEI. The CDR3 loop spans 12 amino acids. Here the CDR3 reads CASSRARTEAFF. The CDR3 DNA reads as TGTGCCAGCAGCAGGGCGCGCACTGAAGCTTTCTTT.

This sequence joins TRBV7-3 and TRBJ2-1, with D maybe TRBD2 (7 bases). V was pared by 1 base and J by 14 bases, with 18 bases between. Per germline, CDR1 SGHTA and CDR2 FQGTGA. The CDR3 totals 14 residues. CDR3 amino acids: CASSLRGGDKQKFF. CDR3 DNA: TGTGCCAGCAGCTTAAGAGGGGGGGACAAGCAGAAGTTCTTC.

The chain joins TRBV4-1 to TRBJ2-3, with 15 bases lining up with TRBD2. V shed 1 base and J 5 bases; nucleotides not matched to a gene: 7. Germline V lookup: CDR1 MGHRA, CDR2 YSYEKL. CDR3 size: 18 residues. This CDR3 is CASSQVDRGLAGGDTQYF. The DNA of the CDR3 is TGCGCCAGCAGCCAAGTGGATCGGGGACTAGCGGGGGGAGATACGCAGTATTTT.

This chain links TRBV7-3 with TRBJ2-1, with a possible D match to TRBD2 (6 bases). The CDR3 is 16 residues long. Germline V gene data show CDR1 as SGHTA and CDR2 as FQGTGA. Trimming left V 5 bases short and J 3 bases short, with 17 bases between. The CDR3 sequence: CASSPETPGGYNEQFF. Here the CDR3 DNA reads TGTGCCAGCAGCCCTGAAACCCCCGGGGGCTACAATGAGCAGTTCTTC.

This clone was detected only a few times. This CDR3 is CASRREAGQTEAFF. CDR3 coding DNA: TGTGCCAGCAGAAGAGAGGCGGGACAGACTGAAGCTTTCTTT. The chain is built from TRBV6-5 and TRBJ1-1; the match to TRBD1 covers 7 bases. Germline CDR1 MNHEY, CDR2 SVGAGI. The CDR3 runs 14 residues. V lost 6 bases to trimming and J lost 5 bases; unmatched junction nucleotides: 9.

This chain connects TRBV11-2 to TRBJ1-2, with D perhaps matching TRBD1 (5 bases). Looked up from germline, CDR1 is SGHAT and CDR2 is FQNNGV. Deletions cut 1 base from V and 4 bases from J, with 7 bases between. The CDR3 extends over 13 amino acids. For the CDR3, the DNA is TGTGCCAGCAGCTTAGCGGGGGGCTATGGCTACACCTTC. Translating gives CASSLAGGYGYTF.

The genes are TRBV2 and TRBJ1-2; D gene ambiguous. Trimming cost V 3 bases and J 8 bases, with 10 bases left between them. The CDR3 runs to 12 residues. The germline V gene encodes CDR1 SNHLY and CDR2 FYNNEI. The CDR3 is CASSDQWWGYTF. The CDR3, as DNA: TGTGCCAGCAGTGACCAGTGGTGGGGCTACACCTTC.

V gene TRBV4-3 combines with J gene TRBJ1-2; 8 positions match TRBD1. Germline V gives CDR1 LGHNA, CDR2 YSLEER. The CDR3 is 17 residues long. V dropped 3 bases and J dropped 5; count of bases not matched to a gene: 14. CDR3 bases: TGCGCCAGCAGCCAGGCAAGGCAGACAGGGGATGGGTATGGCTACACCTTC. Protein sequence: CASSQARQTGDGYGYTF.

The chain employs TRBV5-1 and TRBJ2-5; D may be TRBD1 (6 bases). CDR1 and CDR2 from the germline V gene are SGHRS and YFSETQ. This CDR3 has 14 amino acids. Trimming left V 3 bases short and J 2 bases short, with 11 bases between. This CDR3 is CASSSGTLQETQYF. DNA for the CDR3: TGCGCCAGCAGCTCCGGGACACTGCAAGAGACCCAGTACTTC.

This chain links TRBV30 with TRBJ2-5; no reliable D call. V dropped 2 bases and J dropped 1 base, with 8 bases sitting between them. The CDR3 consists of 13 residues. CDR1 is GTSNPN and CDR2 is SVGIG in the germline V gene (reference sequence). The CDR3 protein is CAWSSQSQETQYF. The CDR3 nucleotides are TGTGCCTGGAGTTCCCAGTCCCAAGAGACCCAGTACTTC.

This rearrangement joins TRBV20-1 to TRBJ2-7, with a possible D match to TRBD1 (5 bases). The V and J ends lost 7 bases and 0 bases respectively, with 7 bases between them. The CDR3 is 11 residues long. CDR1 and CDR2 from the germline V gene are DFQATT and SNEGSKA (reference sequence). The CDR3 DNA reads as TGCAGTGGGCAGGGCTCCTACGAGCAGTACTTC. It encodes CSGQGSYEQYF.

V and J are TRBV5-8 and TRBJ1-1; TRBD1 aligns across 10 bases. The germline V gene has CDR1 SGHTS and CDR2 YDEGEE. The CDR3 has 15 residues. V was pared by 4 bases and J by 1 base, with 4 bases of the junction left unmatched. CDR3 nucleotide sequence: TGTGCCAGCAGCGGTTGGACAGGGGGGAACACTGAAGCTTTCTTT. Protein product: CASSGWTGGNTEAFF. Full variable domain (remainder filled in from reference TRBV5-8 and TRBJ1-1): EAGVTQSPTHLIKTRGQQATLRCSPISGHTSVYWYQQALGLGLQFLLWYDEGEERNRGNFPPRFSGRQFPNYSSELNVNALELEDSALYLCASSGWTGGNTEAFFGQGTRLTVV.

The chain couples TRBV29-1 to TRBJ2-1; D uncertain. Trimming took 0 bases from V and 3 from J, leaving 12 bases between them. The CDR3 has 15 amino acids. Per the germline V gene, CDR1 is SQVTM and CDR2 is ANQGSEA. The CDR3 loop reads CSVEDNGVFYNEQFF. As DNA, the CDR3 is TGCAGCGTTGAAGATAACGGTGTCTTCTACAATGAGCAGTTCTTC.

The gene calls are TRBV28 and TRBJ2-7, with 7 bases fitting TRBD2. Trimming cost V 6 bases and J 4 bases; bases outside gene matches: 6. Germline loops: CDR1 MDHEN, CDR2 SYDVKM. This CDR3 is built from 13 residues. The CDR3, as DNA: TGTGCCAGCAGGGTGAGGGGAGGGTACGAGCAGTACTTC. Translated: CASRVRGGYEQYF.

The genes are TRBV5-1 and TRBJ1-6; weak D call: TRBD1 (6 bases). V lost 6 bases, J lost 9 bases, and 22 bases lay in between. The germline gives CDR1 SGHRS, CDR2 YFSETQ. This CDR3 is built from 16 residues. The CDR3 nucleotides are TGCGCCAGCAAATCGGGGACACTTAATTCGGGTTCACCCCTCCACTTT. Protein: CASKSGTLNSGSPLHF.